Shown below are 8 T cell receptor beta chains from a single sample sequenced in a study of OX40 agonist ivuxolimab in advanced cancers. Only in-frame clones appear in the TCRdb table, and some are missing; sequencing was by immunoSEQ multiplex PCR. The data hold about 63,000 clones, with about 90% observed a single time. The sample consisted of CD4+ or CD8+ T cells sorted from blood, taken in a trial of the OX40 agonist ivuxolimab. The receptor source for this set is an adult with an advanced solid tumor such as melanoma, head and neck, liver or kidney cancer.

This clone occurred once. The chain joins TRBV4-3 to TRBJ1-2; TRBD1 might be the D (6 bases). The CDR3 sequence is 15 residues long. The germline gives CDR1 LGHNA, CDR2 YSLEER. Deletions cut 0 bases from V and 8 bases from J, with 16 bases between. The CDR3 spells CASSQDGGTLYGYTF. As DNA, the CDR3 is TGCGCCAGCAGCCAAGATGGCGGGACACTCTACGGCTACACCTTC.

J is TRBJ2-5 and V is TRBV6-1; possible D gene TRBD1, 5 bases. Germline CDR1 is MNHNS and CDR2 is SASEGT. The CDR3 runs to 16 residues. V was cut by 3 bases and J by 1 base, with 15 bases left in between. This CDR3 is CASSEQKTGPQETQYF. CDR3 DNA: TGTGCCAGCAGTGAGCAGAAAACAGGACCCCAAGAGACCCAGTACTTC.

The chain is built from TRBV10-3 and TRBJ1-4; 7 positions match TRBD1. This CDR3 contains 14 residues. The V and J ends lost 4 bases and 3 bases, in that order; junction bases with no gene match: 2. Germline CDR1 reads ENHRY; CDR2 reads SYGVKD. The CDR3 DNA is TGTGCCATCAGTGCGGGACAGCCTAATGAAAAACTGTTTTTT. It specifies CAISAGQPNEKLFF.

The chain joins TRBV20-1 to TRBJ2-1, with a tentative D call TRBD2 (5 bases). CDR3 length: 10 residues. V was clipped by 4 bases and J by 7 bases, with 5 bases between them. CDR1 DFQATT and CDR2 SNEGSKA come from the germline V gene (reference sequence). The CDR3 sequence is CSATGNEQFF. CDR3 in DNA: TGCAGTGCTACGGGAAATGAGCAGTTCTTC.

This sequence joins TRBV13 and TRBJ1-2; 11 bases agree with TRBD1. Germline CDR1 and CDR2: PRHDT and FYEKMQ (reference sequence). The CDR3 sequence is 15 residues long. The V gene end was trimmed by 5 bases and the J gene end by 5 bases; junction bases not matched to a gene: 7. The CDR3 sequence is CASSPGQGGSYGYTF. The DNA for the CDR3 is TGTGCCAGCAGCCCGGGACAGGGGGGTTCTTATGGCTACACCTTC.

CDR3 protein: CASSGSGSSYEQYF. For the CDR3, the DNA is TGTGCCAGCAGTGGGTCGGGGAGCTCCTACGAGCAGTACTTC. The V and J genes are TRBV6-6 and TRBJ2-7, with D perhaps TRBD2 (5 bases). Trimming took 5 bases from V and 0 from J, leaving 11 bases between them. This CDR3 has 14 amino acids. CDR1 and CDR2 from the germline V gene are MNHNY and SVGAGI (reference sequence).

Details on this clone: The same CDR3 can be traced to other DNA sequences in this sample. The chain recombines TRBV27 with TRBJ1-2; a weak D match, TRBD1 (5 bases). The CDR3 runs 12 residues. Trimming cost V 6 bases and J 3 bases, with 8 bases left between them. Germline V gene data show CDR1 as MNHEY and CDR2 as SMNVEV (reference sequence). The CDR3 spells CASRGGYYGYTF. The CDR3 DNA is TGTGCCAGCAGGGGGGGGTACTATGGCTACACCTTC.

The CDR3 DNA reads as TGCGCCAGCAGCCCCACCGACAGGGTTCACACTGAAGCTTTCTTT. Amino acid sequence: CASSPTDRVHTEAFF. The chain joins TRBV5-1 to TRBJ1-1; 7 nucleotides align to TRBD1. Trimming removed 4 bases from V and 3 bases from J; junction bases left unmatched: 9. The germline CDR1 and CDR2 sequences are SGHRS and YFSETQ. The CDR3 covers 15 residues. The complete variable domain, with remaining parts taken from reference TRBV5-1 and TRBJ1-1, reads KAGVTQTPRYLIKTRGQQVTLSCSPISGHRSVSWYQQTPGQGLQFLFEYFSETQRNKGNFPGRFSGRQFSNSRSEMNVSTLELGDSALYLCASSPTDRVHTEAFFGQGTRLTVV.